The 23 T cell receptor beta chains presented below share a single source sample, sequenced in a study of graft-versus-host responses after intestinal transplantation. These receptors have no known antigen. This table comes from immunoSEQ multiplex PCR, and its TCRdb copy is limited to in-frame clones, with some not included. Of approximately 130,000 clones in the sample, around nine tenths were seen once. The material sequenced was unstimulated CD4+ T cells sorted from spleen or lymph node cells, taken before intestinal transplant. Source of these receptors: a human donor who received an intestinal transplant.

The chain links TRBV7-8 to TRBJ2-7, with D perhaps TRBD2 (5 bases). V shed 1 base and J shed 3 bases, with 16 bases lying between them. Germline lookup yields CDR1 SGHVS and CDR2 FQNEAQ. There are 16 residues in the CDR3. The CDR3 protein is CASSLELAGKYYEQYF. The CDR3 region has the DNA TGTGCCAGCAGCTTAGAATTGGCCGGGAAGTACTACGAGCAGTACTTC.

The CDR3 here is CASSFAGTGVIEQYF. The DNA for the CDR3 is TGTGCCAGCAGTTTCGCCGGGACTGGAGTGATCGAGCAGTACTTC. The gene calls are TRBV6-1 and TRBJ2-7; TRBD2 might be the D (6 bases). The CDR3 is made up of 15 amino acids. The V end lost 5 bases, the J end lost 6 bases, and 20 bases lay between the germline ends. CDR1 is MNHNS, CDR2 SASEGT, per germline.

This chain joins TRBV4-1 and TRBJ2-5, with D possibly being TRBD2 (6 bases). The germline V gene encodes CDR1 MGHRA and CDR2 YSYEKL. The CDR3 is 14 amino acids. V was trimmed by 4 bases and J by 5 bases, leaving 14 bases between them. As DNA, the CDR3 is TGCGCCAGCAGCCCGATTCAAGGGAGGGAGACCCAGTACTTC. Protein: CASSPIQGRETQYF.

The table lists this clone with a few counts. V is TRBV5-4 and J is TRBJ1-1; 8 nucleotides align to TRBD1. The germline V gene has CDR1 SGHNT and CDR2 YYREEE (reference sequence). This CDR3 has 15 residues. V lost 7 bases and J lost 2; bases outside the gene matches: 10. CDR3 bases: TGTGCCAGCTCCCAAGGGGGACAGGCAAACACTGAAGCTTTCTTT. Protein product: CASSQGGQANTEAFF.

This chain connects TRBV5-4 to TRBJ2-7; TRBD1 is a possible D gene (5 bases). Per germline, CDR1 SGHNT and CDR2 YYREEE (reference sequence). CDR3 length equals 13 residues. Trimming pared 1 base from V and 7 bases from J, leaving 12 bases between. Here the CDR3 DNA reads TGTGCCAGCAGCTTGTGGCAGGGTCGAGAGCAGTACTTC. Translating it yields CASSLWQGREQYF.

The chain carries TRBV6-1 and TRBJ2-3; D remains unclear. The CDR3 is 15 amino acids. V was pared by 1 base and J by 4 bases, with 12 bases between. Germline V gives CDR1 MNHNS, CDR2 SASEGT. The CDR3 region is CASSEGLSVADTQYF. The CDR3 coding sequence is TGTGCCAGCAGTGAAGGGTTGAGCGTGGCAGATACGCAGTATTTT.

The chain is built from TRBV30 and TRBJ1-2, with D possibly matching TRBD1 (6 bases). Trimming removed 4 bases at V and 4 bases at J, with 13 bases between. The CDR3 contains 13 residues. The germline gives CDR1 GTSNPN, CDR2 SVGIG (reference sequence). The CDR3 spells CAWIPGAGYGYTF. In DNA form, the CDR3 reads TGTGCCTGGATCCCGGGGGCAGGCTATGGCTACACCTTC.

The chain uses TRBV5-1 and TRBJ2-2, with 8 bases fitting TRBD1. The CDR3 is 16 amino acids. Germline V gene sequence: CDR1 SGHRS, CDR2 YFSETQ. Trimming at V came to 0 bases and at J to 1 base, leaving 2 bases not matched to a gene. The CDR3 nucleotides are TGCGCCAGCAGCTTGGAAGGGACAGGGAACACCGGGGAGCTGTTTTTT. Its translation: CASSLEGTGNTGELFF.

The chain links TRBV11-3 to TRBJ2-1; 8 positions match TRBD2. CDR3 length: 17 residues. V shed 5 bases, J shed 15 bases, and the junction held 24 bases outside the gene matches. The germline gives CDR1 SGHNT, CDR2 YENEEA. CDR3 nucleotide sequence: TGTGCCAGCAGCCCCTCAAGATTTAGCGGGGCGGAACGATCTCCGTTCTTC. Protein: CASSPSRFSGAERSPFF.

This chain joins TRBV29-1 and TRBJ2-3; D is perhaps TRBD1 (5 bases). The CDR3 loop spans 14 amino acids. V lost 6 bases and J lost 6, with 19 bases in between. CDR1 is SQVTM and CDR2 is ANQGSEA in the germline V gene. CDR3 DNA sequence: TGCAGCGTCCCCGAGGTTCAGGGCGGCGATACGCAGTATTTT. The encoded protein is CSVPEVQGGDTQYF.

V is TRBV18 and J is TRBJ2-1; D assignment may be TRBD1 or TRBD2 (6 bases each). V lost 4 bases to trimming and J lost 7 bases, with 14 bases between them. Germline V gives CDR1 KGHSH, CDR2 LQKENI. The CDR3 covers 14 residues. The CDR3: CASSRVQGRNEQFF. DNA for the CDR3: TGTGCCAGCTCACGGGTCCAGGGGAGGAATGAGCAGTTCTTC.

In DNA, the CDR3 is TGTGCCAGCAGTGAAGGAGTCAGGGCCGGGTTGGGTCAGCCCCAGCATTTT. Translating it yields CASSEGVRAGLGQPQHF. V and J are TRBV6-1 and TRBJ1-5, with a weak D call TRBD1 (5 bases). The length of the CDR3 is 17 residues. V lost 1 base to trimming and J lost 6 bases, with 19 bases between them. The germline gives CDR1 MNHNS, CDR2 SASEGT.

The genes are TRBV6-1 and TRBJ2-7; TRBD1 matches at 9 bases. V shed 7 bases, J shed 1 base, and the junction held 5 bases outside the gene matches. CDR1 is MNHNS and CDR2 is SASEGT in the germline V gene. The length of the CDR3 is 14 residues. CDR3 region: CASKGTGLSYEQYF. The CDR3 DNA is TGTGCCAGCAAGGGGACAGGGCTTTCCTACGAGCAGTACTTC.

The V call is TRBV18, the J call TRBJ2-1; D is uncertain. The CDR3 covers 13 residues. Trimming took off 6 bases at V and 8 bases at J, with 14 bases between the two ends. The V gene's germline CDR1 is KGHSH and CDR2 LQKENI. The CDR3 protein is CASSPNVRDEQFF. For the CDR3, the DNA is TGTGCCAGCTCTCCTAACGTCCGGGATGAGCAGTTCTTC. The whole variable domain, remainder taken from reference TRBV18 and TRBJ2-1, is NAGVMQNPRHLVRRRGQEARLRCSPMKGHSHVYWYRQLPEEGLKFMVYLQKENIIDESGMPKERFSAEFPKEGPSILRIQQVVRGDSAAYFCASSPNVRDEQFFGPGTRLTVL.

The rearrangement uses TRBV11-1 and TRBJ2-7; possibly TRBD2 for D (5 bases). Germline V gene data show CDR1 as SGHAT and CDR2 as FQDESV (reference sequence). The CDR3 has 15 amino acids. Trimming pared 1 base from V and 0 bases from J, leaving 10 bases between. The CDR3 protein is CASSLESGFSYEQYF. The CDR3 coding sequence is TGTGCCAGCAGCTTAGAATCGGGATTCTCCTACGAGCAGTACTTC.

This CDR3 is CASSYGGSPLHF. CDR3 DNA sequence: TGTGCCAGCAGTTATGGGGGTTCACCCCTCCACTTT. This sequence joins TRBV6-6 and TRBJ1-6; perhaps TRBD1 as D (5 bases). Trimming took off 3 bases at V and 9 bases at J, with 6 bases between the two ends. Germline CDR1 and CDR2: MNHNY and SVGAGI (reference sequence). This CDR3 has 12 amino acids.

The V gene is TRBV30, the J gene TRBJ1-1, with 7 bases lining up with TRBD1. The V gene end was trimmed by 3 bases and the J gene end by 1 base; junction bases not matched to a gene: 11. The CDR3 sequence is 16 residues long. Germline-derived CDR1 and CDR2 are GTSNPN and SVGIG (reference sequence). The CDR3 bases are TGTGCCTGGAGGTATCTCAGGGGGTCCCCGAACACTGAAGCTTTCTTT. The encoded protein is CAWRYLRGSPNTEAFF.

The chain couples TRBV29-1 to TRBJ1-1; perhaps TRBD1 as D (5 bases). The CDR3 has 12 amino acids. Trimming removed 6 bases at V and 1 base at J, with 9 bases between. Germline CDR1 is SQVTM and CDR2 is ANQGSEA. CDR3 in DNA: TGCAGCGTGGGACGGGGGAACACTGAAGCTTTCTTT. Amino acid sequence: CSVGRGNTEAFF. Filled out from reference TRBV29-1 and TRBJ1-1, the complete variable domain reads SAVISQKPSRDICQRGTSLTIQCQVDSQVTMMFWYRQQPGQSLTLIATANQGSEATYESGFVIDKFPISRPNLTFSTLTVSNMSPEDSSIYLCSVGRGNTEAFFGQGTRLTVV.

In DNA form, the CDR3 reads TGCGCCAGCCGGGACGGGCGTCAAGAGACCCAGTACTTC. Its protein product is CASRDGRQETQYF. The chain couples TRBV5-1 to TRBJ2-5, with D possibly being TRBD1 or TRBD2 (5 bases each). V was trimmed by 7 bases and J by 2 bases, leaving 12 bases between them. The CDR3 sequence is 13 residues long. Looked up from germline, CDR1 is SGHRS and CDR2 is YFSETQ.

V usage is TRBV9 and J usage is TRBJ1-2; TRBD1 agrees at 7 bases. V lost 6 bases to trimming and J lost 3 bases; unmatched junction nucleotides: 2. The germline gives CDR1 SGDLS, CDR2 YYNGEE. The CDR3 spans 12 residues. In nucleotides, the CDR3 is TGTGCCAGCAACGGACAGGACTATGGCTACACCTTC. Its protein is CASNGQDYGYTF.

The V gene is TRBV28, the J gene TRBJ1-6, with D perhaps matching TRBD1 (6 bases). Per the germline V gene, CDR1 is MDHEN and CDR2 is SYDVKM. This CDR3 has 16 residues. The germline V and J ends were trimmed by 5 bases and 1 base, with 12 bases remaining between them. The DNA of the CDR3 is TGTGCCAGCAGTCCCGCAGGGGAATCCTATAATTCACCCCTCCACTTT. Translated, it gives CASSPAGESYNSPLHF.

The chain uses TRBV5-6 and TRBJ1-5; tentative D call: TRBD1 (5 bases). This CDR3 has 15 amino acids. CDR1 and CDR2 (germline): SGHDT, YYEEEE. V was clipped by 4 bases and J by 4 bases, with 15 bases between them. DNA for the CDR3: TGTGCCAGCAGCCTGAGGGACGGTCTAAATCAGCCCCAGCATTTT. The encoded protein is CASSLRDGLNQPQHF.

CDR3 amino acids: CASSPGTGSQPQHF. CDR3 bases: TGTGCCAGCAGTCCCGGGACAGGGAGTCAGCCCCAGCATTTT. This chain joins TRBV6-6 and TRBJ1-5; TRBD1 matches at 9 bases. This CDR3 region has 14 residues. V shed 5 bases, J shed 6 bases, and the junction held 5 bases outside the gene matches. CDR1 and CDR2 (germline): MNHNY, SVGAGI (reference sequence).